The present T cell receptor beta chain was sequenced within a study of post-analysis software for immune sequencing data (dated by TCRdb to the mid-2010s). The study in broad terms: Relapsing-remitting, secondary progressive and progressive-relapsing multiple sclerosis were recorded as disease courses, and subtype annotation was lacking for some patients. A subset of samples was prepared in parallel using single-end sample barcoding, then pooled and co-amplified after Illumina adapter ligation. The patient repertoires were compared against more than 10 previously published healthy control repertoires obtained from donors aged roughly 6 to 25 years. Overall study outcomes, separate from this receptor: Direct clustering with F measure showed strong co-clustering of samples prepared in the same batch, prompting a batch-effect correction. Patients showed significantly higher frequencies than controls for 4 or 5 TRBV segments, among them TRBV5-6, TRBV5-1 and TRBV20-1. The multiple sclerosis patient group was slightly younger than the control group. Multiple sclerosis patients had significantly lower normalized Chao1 diversity than controls, a result that suggests substantial peripheral T-cell clonal expansion.

To demonstrate the VDJtools post-analysis software, the study profiled TCR beta repertoires from the peripheral blood of 10 to 15 young patients with multiple sclerosis. The multiple sclerosis patients were children and adolescents ranging in age from 6 to 15 years. Library method: PCR. Sequencing instrument: Illumina HiSeq 2500. Unique molecular identifiers were incorporated into TCR beta cDNA libraries to reduce PCR and sequencing biases. Some 500,000 cDNA molecules were obtained per 1 to 10 million input T cells, so each molecule approximated one T cell. The patient libraries were prepared and sequenced with the same protocol used for the earlier healthy control dataset. Samples belonging to the same batch were prepared together, multiplexed and sequenced on a shared HiSeq lane. Under the source paper's analysis protocol: Raw barcoded reads were processed with MIGEC, discarding single-read molecular identifier groups before consensus assembly and CDR3 extraction. Clonotype tables were post-analysed with VDJtools, and diversity was normalized by down-sampling all datasets to the smallest sample size. In repertoire overlap clustering, CDR3 amino acid sequences, but not nucleotide sequences, were matched to correct batch-related cross-sample contamination. TCRdb itself trimmed the public reads at Q25 with fastp, ran MiXCR and retained productive beta chains. CDR3 protein sequences are deduplicated, and each keeps its most common genes and DNA. The V and J calls were not made by the authors but by TCRdb's processing. The sample contains approximately 730,000 distinct CDR3 sequences, less than 35% of them found a single time. The biggest ten clones account for roughly 0.53% of the sample.

The V end gives up 6 bases and the J end 4 bases, leaving 17 bases in the junction not matched to a gene. Taken from the germline V gene (reference sequence), the CDR1 and CDR2 loops are SEHNR and FQNEAQ. CDR3 length: 19 amino acids, cysteine to phenylalanine. The CDR3 DNA has 57 bases and is translated from base 1. There are a few counts of this clonotype. No cognate antigen has been identified for it. Qualities for individual bases were not recorded, and no much larger clone is one base off. Recombination joined TRBV7-9 with TRBJ2-1, with TRBD2 identical over 11 junction bases. The origin of this receptor is a girl between 5 and 17 years old with multiple sclerosis. Sequencing was carried out using blood. CDR3 region: CASSLQQRTGTSGYNEQFF. Read as DNA, the sequence is TGTGCCAGCAGTTTACAACAGCGAACCGGGACTAGCGGATACAATGAGCAGTTCTTC.